Sequencing of this T cell receptor beta chain was carried out in a study of blood T cell repertoires in COVID-19. Across the study: COVID-19 samples from acute and convalescent phases originated in the United States, Italy and Spain. T cells, B-cell-depleted T cells, or PBMCs supplied cDNA or gDNA.

The sample holds a few counts of this clone. The CDR3 contains 12 residues. Germline V gene data show CDR1 as LNHDA and CDR2 as SQIVND (reference sequence). V lost 7 bases and J 7 bases, leaving 13 bases between the germline ends. Assay: immunoSEQ multiplex PCR; the TCRdb copy retains only in-frame clones and omits some. Of approximately 290,000 clones in the sample, approximately 83% were seen once. The material sequenced was PBMCs or T cells enriched from blood (not recorded which). The receptor comes from a woman aged 25-40 years who had recovered from COVID-19. The J gene is TRBJ1-1, the V gene TRBV19; TRBD1 might be the D (5 bases). CDR3 region: CASTRGVGEAFF. DNA of the CDR3: TGTGCCAGTACCCGGGGGGTCGGTGAAGCTTTCTTT.